This TCR beta chain came from a study of shared clonotypes between healthy human individuals. The V gene end was trimmed by 8 bases and the J gene end by 2 bases; junction bases not matched to a gene: 14. This CDR3 spans 18 amino acids. The V gene's germline CDR1 is MNHEY and CDR2 SMNVEV (reference sequence). The authors ran the assay at deep level. The data were produced by immunoSEQ multiplex PCR, yet TCRdb's version contains in-frame clones alone and is incomplete. The sample shows over 1.4 million clones, approximately 96% of them seen only once. Remarks on this clone: Its antigen is still unknown.

Notes on the study in general: Naive subsets generally exceeded memory subsets in estimated richness.

The V and J genes are TRBV27 and TRBJ1-5; the match to TRBD1 covers 11 bases. This clonotype originated in a man under 40 in good health. Source material: naive CD4+ T cells sorted from blood. This sample's subset: CD45RA+ positively selected. This chain's CDR3 is CASGPRTGGLSGNQPQHF. CDR3 bases: TGTGCCAGCGGCCCTAGGACAGGGGGCTTAAGCGGCAATCAGCCCCAGCATTTT.